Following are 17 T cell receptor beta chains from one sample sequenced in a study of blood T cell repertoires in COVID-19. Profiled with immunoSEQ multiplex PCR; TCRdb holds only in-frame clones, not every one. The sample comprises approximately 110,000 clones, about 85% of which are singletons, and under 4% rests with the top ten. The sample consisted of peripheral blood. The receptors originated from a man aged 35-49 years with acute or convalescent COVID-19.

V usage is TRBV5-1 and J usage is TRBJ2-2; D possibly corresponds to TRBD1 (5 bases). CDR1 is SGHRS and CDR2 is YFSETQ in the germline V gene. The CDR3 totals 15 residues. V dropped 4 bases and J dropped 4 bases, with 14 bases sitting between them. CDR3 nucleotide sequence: TGCGCCAGCAGCATAGACAGTATGGGCACCGGGGAGCTGTTTTTT. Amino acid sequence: CASSIDSMGTGELFF.

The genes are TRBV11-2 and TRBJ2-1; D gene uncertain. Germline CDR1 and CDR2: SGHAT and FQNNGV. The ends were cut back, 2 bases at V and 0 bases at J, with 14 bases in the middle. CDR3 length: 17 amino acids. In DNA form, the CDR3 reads TGTGCCAGCAGCTTACGGCCCACAGCTATCTCCTACAATGAGCAGTTCTTC. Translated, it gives CASSLRPTAISYNEQFF.

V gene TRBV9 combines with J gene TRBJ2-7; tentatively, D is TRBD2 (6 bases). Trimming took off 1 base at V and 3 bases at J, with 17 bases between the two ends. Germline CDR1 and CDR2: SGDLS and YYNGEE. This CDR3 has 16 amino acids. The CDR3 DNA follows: TGTGCCAGCAGCGTACCCCGAGCGGGCCCCCACTACGAGCAGTACTTC. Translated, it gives CASSVPRAGPHYEQYF.

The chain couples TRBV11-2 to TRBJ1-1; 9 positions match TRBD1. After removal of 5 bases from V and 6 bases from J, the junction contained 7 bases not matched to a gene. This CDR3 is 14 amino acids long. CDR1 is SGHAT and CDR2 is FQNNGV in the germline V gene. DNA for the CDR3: TGTGCCAGCAGCCTCGGGACAGGGCGGTCTGAAGCTTTCTTT. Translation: CASSLGTGRSEAFF. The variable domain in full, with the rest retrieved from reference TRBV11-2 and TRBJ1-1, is EAGVAQSPRYKIIEKRQSVAFWCNPISGHATLYWYQQILGQGPKLLIQFQNNGVVDDSQLPKDRFSAERLKGVDSTLKIQPAKLEDSAVYLCASSLGTGRSEAFFGQGTRLTVV.

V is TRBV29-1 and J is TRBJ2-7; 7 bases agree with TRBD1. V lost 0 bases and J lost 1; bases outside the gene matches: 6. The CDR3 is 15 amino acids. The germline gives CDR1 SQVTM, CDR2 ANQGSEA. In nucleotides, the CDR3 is TGCAGCGTTGAAGACGGGACAGCATCATCCTACGAGCAGTACTTC. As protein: CSVEDGTASSYEQYF.

In DNA, the CDR3 is TGTGCCAGCAGCCTTGGGACTACATCTGTGGATACGCAGTATTTT. Encoded protein: CASSLGTTSVDTQYF. The V and J genes are TRBV7-2 and TRBJ2-3, with TRBD2 matching 7 bases. The CDR3 extends over 15 amino acids. Trimming removed 5 bases from V and 6 bases from J; junction bases left unmatched: 11. Per the germline V gene, CDR1 is SGHTA and CDR2 is FQGNSA.

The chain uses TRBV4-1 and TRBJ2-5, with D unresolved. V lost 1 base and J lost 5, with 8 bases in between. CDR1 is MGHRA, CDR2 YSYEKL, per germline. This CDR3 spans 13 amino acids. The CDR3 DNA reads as TGCGCCAGCAGCCAAGTCCCAGTTGAGACCCAGTACTTC. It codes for CASSQVPVETQYF.

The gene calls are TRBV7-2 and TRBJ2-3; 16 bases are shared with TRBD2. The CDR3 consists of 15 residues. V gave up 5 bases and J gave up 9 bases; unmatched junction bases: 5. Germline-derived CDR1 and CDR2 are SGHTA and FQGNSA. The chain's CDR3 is CASSHGTSGGGTQYF. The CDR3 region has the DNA TGTGCCAGCAGCCACGGGACTAGCGGGGGGGGGACGCAGTATTTT.

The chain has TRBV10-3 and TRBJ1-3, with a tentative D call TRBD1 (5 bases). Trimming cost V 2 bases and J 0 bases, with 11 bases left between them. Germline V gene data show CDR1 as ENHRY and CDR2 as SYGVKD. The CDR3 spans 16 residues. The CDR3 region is CAISEVGPSSGNTIYF. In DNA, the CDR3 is TGTGCCATCAGTGAGGTGGGGCCCTCCTCTGGAAACACCATATATTTT.

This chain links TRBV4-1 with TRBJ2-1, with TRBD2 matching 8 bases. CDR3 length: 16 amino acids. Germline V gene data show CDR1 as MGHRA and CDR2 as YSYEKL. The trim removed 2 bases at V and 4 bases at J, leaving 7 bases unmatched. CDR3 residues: CASSQPGTSTYNEQFF. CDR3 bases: TGCGCCAGCAGCCAACCAGGGACTAGTACGTACAATGAGCAGTTCTTC.

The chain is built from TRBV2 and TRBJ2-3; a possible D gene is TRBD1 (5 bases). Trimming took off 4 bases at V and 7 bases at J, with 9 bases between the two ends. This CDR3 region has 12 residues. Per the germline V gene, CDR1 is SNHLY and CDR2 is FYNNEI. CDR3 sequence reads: CASSVDKYTQYF. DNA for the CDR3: TGTGCCAGCAGTGTGGACAAATATACGCAGTATTTT. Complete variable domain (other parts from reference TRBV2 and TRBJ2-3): EPEVTQTPSHQVTQMGQEVILRCVPISNHLYFYWYRQILGQKVEFLVSFYNNEISEKSEIFDDQFSVERPDGSNFTLKIRSTKLEDSAMYFCASSVDKYTQYFGPGTRLTVL.

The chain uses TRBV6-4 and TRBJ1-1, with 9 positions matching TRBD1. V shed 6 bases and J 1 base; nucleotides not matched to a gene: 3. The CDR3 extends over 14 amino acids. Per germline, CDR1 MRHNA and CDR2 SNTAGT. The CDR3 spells CASSPGQGNTEAFF. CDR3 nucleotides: TGTGCCAGCAGCCCGGGACAGGGGAACACTGAAGCTTTCTTT.

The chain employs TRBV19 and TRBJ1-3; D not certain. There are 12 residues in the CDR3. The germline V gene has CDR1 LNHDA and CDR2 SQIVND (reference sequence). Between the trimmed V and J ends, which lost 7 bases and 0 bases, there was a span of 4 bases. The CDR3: CASTSSGNTIYF. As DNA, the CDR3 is TGTGCCAGTACCAGCTCTGGAAACACCATATATTTT. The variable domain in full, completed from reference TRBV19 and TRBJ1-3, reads DGGITQSPKYLFRKEGQNVTLSCEQNLNHDAMYWYRQDPGQGLRLIYYSQIVNDFQKGDIAEGYSVSREKKESFPLTVTSAQKNPTAFYLCASTSSGNTIYFGEGSWLTVV.

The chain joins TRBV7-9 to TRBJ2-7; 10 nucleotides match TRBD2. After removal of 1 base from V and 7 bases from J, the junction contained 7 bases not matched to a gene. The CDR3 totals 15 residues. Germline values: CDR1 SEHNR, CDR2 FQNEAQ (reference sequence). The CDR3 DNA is TGTGCCAGCAGCTTAGGGGGACTAGCGAGGGGAGAGCAGTACTTC. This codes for CASSLGGLARGEQYF.

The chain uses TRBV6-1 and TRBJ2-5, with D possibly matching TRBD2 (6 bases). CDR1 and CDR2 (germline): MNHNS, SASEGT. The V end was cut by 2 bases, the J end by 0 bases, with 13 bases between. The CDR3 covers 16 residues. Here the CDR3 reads CASSEPGGVDQETQYF. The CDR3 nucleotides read TGTGCCAGCAGTGAACCCGGCGGGGTGGACCAAGAGACCCAGTACTTC.

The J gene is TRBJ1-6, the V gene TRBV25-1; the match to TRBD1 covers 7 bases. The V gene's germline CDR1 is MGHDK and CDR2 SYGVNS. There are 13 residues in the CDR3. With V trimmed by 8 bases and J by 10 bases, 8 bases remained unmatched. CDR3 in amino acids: CASHRGLESPLHF. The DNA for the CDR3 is TGTGCCAGCCACAGGGGATTAGAGTCACCCCTCCACTTT.

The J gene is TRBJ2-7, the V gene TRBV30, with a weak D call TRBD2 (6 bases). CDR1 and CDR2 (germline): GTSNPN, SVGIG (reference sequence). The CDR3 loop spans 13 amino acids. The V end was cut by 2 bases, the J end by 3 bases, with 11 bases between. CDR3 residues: CAWSRGILYEQYF. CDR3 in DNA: TGTGCCTGGAGTCGGGGGATTCTCTACGAGCAGTACTTC.